A selection of T cell receptor beta chains follows, all from one sample in a study of CD8 T cells in Susac syndrome. TCRdb reprocessed the immunoSEQ multiplex PCR reads via MiXCR and lists one record per CDR3 protein. This table has tens of thousands of distinct CDR3 sequences, over 75% appearing once. Sequenced input: CD8+ T cells from PBMCs. These receptors came from a human donor with multiple sclerosis. CDR3s include the opening cysteine and the closing phenylalanine or tryptophan. Each record gives: clone size, D gene, J gene, V gene, CDR3 DNA, CDR3 protein. A D gene is named only where the DNA matches it firmly. For some rows the clone size is stated as once, few or many, or as a class when expanded; others skip it.

NA TRBD1 TRBJ1-2 TRBV6-1 TGTGCCAGCAGGGCCCCGGGACAGAACTATGGCTACACCTTC CASRAPGQNYGYTF
NA NA TRBJ1-2 TRBV5-1 TGCGCCAGCAGCTTGGCCGTCAGCCACTTCTATGGCTACACCTTC CASSLAVSHFYGYTF
NA TRBD1 TRBJ2-5 TRBV18 TGTGCCAGCTCCGACATCCCGACAGGGGTCGTTGAGACCCAGTACTTC CASSDIPTGVVETQYF
NA NA TRBJ2-1 TRBV2 TGTGCCAGCACGGTCTTCTCCTACAATGAGCAGTTCTTC CASTVFSYNEQFF
NA NA TRBJ2-5 TRBV28 TGTGCCAGCAGTGCCCCCCTAGTTCTGAGAGAGACCCAGTACTTC CASSAPLVLRETQYF
once NA TRBJ2-7 TRBV5-1 TGCGCCAGCAGCTTGTGGGGAGGGGGGGCTTCCGAGCAGTACTTC CASSLWGGGASEQYF
NA TRBD1 TRBJ2-7 TRBV20-1 TGCAGTGCTTGGACAGGGGGAGGCGAGCAGTACTTC CSAWTGGGEQYF
NA NA TRBJ2-3 TRBV27 TGTGCCAGCAGTTTAGTGGCCGAGAGCACAGATACGCAGTATTTT CASSLVAESTDTQYF
NA NA TRBJ2-7 TRBV2 TGTGCCAGCAGTGCTCCCGGACAGATTTACGAGCAGTACTTC CASSAPGQIYEQYF
NA NA TRBJ2-7 TRBV28 TGTGCCAGCAGCCTCGACAGAGAGCAGTACTTC CASSLDREQYF